The entry that follows covers one TCR beta chain sequence. Seattle-derived patients entered the study during active infection and were followed longitudinally. Looked up from germline, CDR1 is WNHNN and CDR2 is SYGVQD (reference sequence). The V and J ends lost 6 bases and 1 base respectively, with 9 bases between them. The CDR3 has 13 amino acids. This specimen comes from a study of blood T cell repertoires in COVID-19. Study as a whole: The cDNA or gDNA used as material had been derived from T cells, B-cell-depleted T cells, or PBMCs.

In the authors' methods: For nucleated cells, counts were estimated from reference gene primer amplification. Assay: immunoSEQ multiplex PCR; the TCRdb copy retains only in-frame clones and omits some. The DNA was the basis for D and trimming; V, J and clone size are from that table. The sample yields about 230,000 clones, roughly 85% seen once. What was sequenced was peripheral blood. This sequence joins TRBV10-1 and TRBJ1-1; D is uncertain. The clonotype was recovered from a man aged 45-65 years with COVID-19, enrolled during active disease. CDR3 bases: TGCGCCAGCAGCCTGACAAGGAACACTGAAGCTTTCTTT. This translates into CASSLTRNTEAFF.